This T cell receptor (beta chain) is drawn from a study of cytomegalovirus exposure and HLA in healthy donors. Broader study findings: CMV serostatus stood as the only immune exposure information on hand.

PCR employed 60 Vbeta and 13 Jbeta primers. In the source study's methods: Unique TCR beta chains totaled some 80 million in a later count, with about 11 million of them shared. Assay used: immunoSEQ multiplex PCR; TCRdb lists only in-frame clones, some missing. V, J and clone size derive from that table, while D and trimming were established from the DNA sequence. The profile covers 100,000 to 150,000 clones, with less than 85% appearing a single time and about 2.5% taken by the ten largest. Notes on this clone: Its antigen is undetermined.

Germline V gives CDR1 SEHNR, CDR2 FQNEAQ (reference sequence). The CDR3 is 16 amino acids. With 5 bases removed from V and 4 bases from J, the gap between germline ends came to 18 bases. This TCR was recovered from a man between 25 and 39 years old in good health and CMV-seronegative. This rearrangement joins TRBV7-9 to TRBJ1-5; tentative D call: TRBD1 (6 bases). Sequencing was carried out using PBMCs. The CDR3 protein is CASSPTGKGENQPQHF. The CDR3 DNA reads TGTGCCAGCAGCCCAACCGGGAAGGGGGAGAATCAGCCCCAGCATTTT.